The 17 T cell receptor beta chains below come from one sample, sequenced in a study of beta chain features in type 1 diabetes. Expressed TCRB transcripts were sequenced because the isolated RNA had all been reverse transcribed beforehand. Generated by immunoSEQ multiplex PCR, the TCRdb table keeps only in-frame clones and is missing some. The table includes under 500,000 clones, approximately 30% detected once. Sequencing used naive CD4+ T cells from blood. The source of these receptors is a man between 18 and 35 years old in good health.

The genes are TRBV10-3 and TRBJ2-7; TRBD2 aligns across 7 bases. This CDR3 has 15 residues. J lost 2 bases, V lost 2 bases, and 6 bases had no gene match. CDR1 is ENHRY, CDR2 SYGVKD, per germline. The DNA for the CDR3 is TGTGCCATCAGTGAGGGCGGGAGACTCGCCTACGAGCAGTACTTC. Its protein is CAISEGGRLAYEQYF.

Only a few counts were recorded for this clone. The V and J genes are TRBV30 and TRBJ2-2; D remains ambiguous. Trimming shortened V by 1 base and J by 8 bases, and 11 bases separated the two germline ends. CDR3 length: 13 residues. CDR1 and CDR2 (germline): GTSNPN, SVGIG (reference sequence). CDR3: CAWSAFSTGELFF. CDR3 in DNA: TGTGCCTGGAGTGCATTCTCGACGGGGGAGCTGTTTTTT.

The V and J genes are TRBV29-1 and TRBJ2-7; tentatively, D is TRBD2 (5 bases). The V and J ends lost 7 bases and 2 bases respectively, with 15 bases between them. There are 13 residues in the CDR3. The germline gives CDR1 SQVTM, CDR2 ANQGSEA. The CDR3 coding sequence is TGCAGCGCTATGGACGGAGGTACCTACGAGCAGTACTTC. The encoded protein is CSAMDGGTYEQYF.

V usage is TRBV28 and J usage is TRBJ2-1; D is unresolved. CDR3 size: 12 residues. Germline CDR1 reads MDHEN; CDR2 reads SYDVKM. The CDR3 reads CAHSLSYNEQFF. The CDR3 region has the DNA TGTGCGCACAGTTTATCCTACAATGAGCAGTTCTTC.

The chain employs TRBV10-2 and TRBJ2-7; the match to TRBD1 covers 8 bases. The V gene end was trimmed by 3 bases and the J gene end by 3 bases; junction bases not matched to a gene: 4. Germline CDR1 WSHSY, CDR2 SAAADI. This CDR3 is built from 14 residues. CDR3 bases: TGCGCCAGCAGTGATATTGGACAGGGCTACGAGCAGTACTTC. Amino acid sequence: CASSDIGQGYEQYF.

This clone appeared a few times. The chain carries TRBV28 and TRBJ2-7; the match to TRBD1 covers 7 bases. After removal of 8 bases from V and 3 bases from J, the junction contained 1 base not matched to a gene. Germline CDR1 reads MDHEN; CDR2 reads SYDVKM. This CDR3 spans 11 amino acids. The chain's CDR3 is CASGQVYEQYF. CDR3 DNA: TGTGCCAGCGGACAGGTCTACGAGCAGTACTTC.

This clone has just a few counts. The V gene is TRBV7-2, the J gene TRBJ1-4; D remains unclear. CDR1 SGHTA and CDR2 FQGNSA come from the germline V gene. This CDR3 region has 11 residues. V lost 5 bases to trimming and J lost 6 bases, with 4 bases between them. The CDR3 spells CASSGYEKLFF. Written as DNA, the CDR3 is TGTGCCAGCAGCGGCTATGAAAAACTGTTTTTT.

The chain carries TRBV6-1 and TRBJ2-7; 8 positions agree with TRBD2. CDR3 length equals 12 residues. V lost 6 bases and J lost 4; bases outside the gene matches: 2. Germline V CDR1 and CDR2: MNHNS, SASEGT. The CDR3 spells CASSREGYEQYF. In DNA, the CDR3 is TGTGCCAGCAGCCGGGAGGGATACGAGCAGTACTTC.

This clone was seen only a few times. The chain links TRBV20-1 to TRBJ2-5; no reliable D call. CDR1 is DFQATT, CDR2 SNEGSKA, per germline (reference sequence). The CDR3 length is 11 residues. The V end lost 8 bases, the J end lost 2 bases, and 9 bases lay between the germline ends. CDR3 region: CSPGPQETQYF. The CDR3 bases are TGCAGTCCTGGCCCTCAAGAGACCCAGTACTTC.

V gene TRBV7-2 combines with J gene TRBJ2-1, with no clear D. V dropped 1 base and J dropped 5 bases, with 6 bases sitting between them. The CDR3 spans 13 residues. The germline V gene has CDR1 SGHTA and CDR2 FQGNSA. Written as DNA, the CDR3 is TGTGCCAGCAGCTTAGATAGGGACAATGAGCAGTTCTTC. It encodes CASSLDRDNEQFF.

The chain joins TRBV10-3 to TRBJ2-7, with 7 positions matching TRBD1. The CDR3 runs to 13 residues. Looked up from germline, CDR1 is ENHRY and CDR2 is SYGVKD. Losses at the gene ends were 3 bases for V and 2 bases for J; bases not matched to a gene: 1. CDR3 loop: CAISDRGTYEQYF. As DNA, the CDR3 is TGTGCCATCAGTGACAGGGGGACCTACGAGCAGTACTTC.

This chain links TRBV29-1 with TRBJ1-5, with 7 bases fitting TRBD1. V lost 6 bases and J lost 3; bases outside the gene matches: 5. Looked up from germline, CDR1 is SQVTM and CDR2 is ANQGSEA. The length of the CDR3 is 13 residues. The CDR3 region is CSVMGQNNQPQHF. CDR3 coding DNA: TGCAGCGTCATGGGACAGAACAATCAGCCCCAGCATTTT.

This chain uses TRBV7-9 with TRBJ1-2; no clear D gene. V lost 2 bases to trimming and J lost 0 bases, with 4 bases between them. Looked up from germline, CDR1 is SEHNR and CDR2 is FQNEAQ (reference sequence). CDR3 length equals 13 residues. In DNA form, the CDR3 reads TGTGCCAGCAGCTTACGATCTAACTATGGCTACACCTTC. Translating it yields CASSLRSNYGYTF.

This clone was seen only a few times. The J gene is TRBJ2-1, the V gene TRBV25-1, with no clear D. The germline gives CDR1 MGHDK, CDR2 SYGVNS. V lost 3 bases, J lost 12 bases, and 12 bases lay in between. CDR3 length: 12 residues. For the CDR3, the DNA is TGTGCCAGCAGTGAGACTGGCTGGGGGCAGTTCTTC. Protein sequence: CASSETGWGQFF.

The rearrangement uses TRBV7-9 and TRBJ2-5; D is ambiguous. V was trimmed by 6 bases and J by 2 bases, leaving 10 bases between them. Germline CDR1 reads SEHNR; CDR2 reads FQNEAQ (reference sequence). The CDR3 consists of 13 residues. The DNA for the CDR3 is TGTGCCAGCAGTAGGACGGAACAAGAGACCCAGTACTTC. Amino acids: CASSRTEQETQYF.

This clone was counted between two and nine times. The rearrangement links TRBV29-1 to TRBJ2-7; TRBD1 matches 7 bases. The CDR3 is made up of 14 amino acids. V was clipped by 5 bases and J by 4 bases; unmatched bases: 11. CDR1 is SQVTM, CDR2 ANQGSEA, per germline. The CDR3 DNA sequence: TGCAGCGTTCGGGGACAGTCGGGGTCGTACGAGCAGTACTTC. Its protein product is CSVRGQSGSYEQYF.

The chain combines TRBV7-2 with TRBJ2-7; D unresolved. The CDR3 extends over 15 amino acids. The germline V gene encodes CDR1 SGHTA and CDR2 FQGNSA. V lost 4 bases to trimming and J lost 2 bases, with 15 bases between them. The CDR3 here is CASSSPKTATYEQYF. CDR3 in DNA: TGTGCCAGCAGCTCCCCGAAGACGGCCACCTACGAGCAGTACTTC. Variable domain in full (rest from reference TRBV7-2 and TRBJ2-7): GAGVSQSPSNKVTEKGKDVELRCDPISGHTALYWYRQSLGQGLEFLIYFQGNSAPDKSGLPSDRFSAERTGGSVSTLTIQRTQQEDSAVYLCASSSPKTATYEQYFGPGTRLTVT.